This note documents a single TCR beta chain sequence. A few counts support this clone. Its antigen has not been determined. Base qualities are not provided; no much larger clone lies one nucleotide away. V is reduced by 6 bases and J by 2 bases, leaving a spacing of 16 bases between them. The cysteine opens and the phenylalanine closes a CDR3 of 15 amino acids. Left in the record is the CDR3 DNA by itself, 45 bases read in frame from the first base. CDR1 and CDR2, looked up from the germline V gene, are MNHEY and SVGAGI. This sample stems from a study of blood T cell repertoires in COVID-19 (dated by TCRdb to 2018 to 2021). General notes on the study: Samples from collaborators originated in the United States, Italy and Spain and spanned both the acute and convalescent phases of COVID-19. The prospective study material was composed of cDNA or gDNA derived from T cells, B-cell-depleted T cells, or PBMCs. Deeply sampled blood TCRbeta repertoires from subjects exposed to, actively infected with, or recovered from COVID-19 were included in the dataset. The repertoires were released in a freely available public database meant as a resource for research on the immune response to SARS-CoV-2. Samples came from the ongoing ImmuneRACE study (first 160 participants) plus 1,254 subjects from 6 global collaborators. The sample metadata nearly always contained a de-identified subject ID, COVID-19 status, age in years and sex. HLA class I and class II types, where available, came from metadata supplied by the sample provider rather than from assay-based typing. Findings and caveats that apply to the study as a whole: Clinical and demographic metadata were provided uncurated, with the amount varying by source and participant.

The immunoSEQ Assay, a bias-controlled multiplex PCR, was used to amplify TCRbeta CDR3 regions from genomic DNA. The authors' pipeline ran thus. The number of nucleated cells in each sample was estimated from the amplification of reference gene primers within the assay. To quantify the absolute abundance of each unique TCRbeta CDR3 rearrangement, sequence reads were collapsed and filtered. For each sample, productive Simpson clonality was calculated by taking the square root of Simpson's diversity index across productive rearrangements. TCRdb took this table from immuneACCESS and kept in-frame rearrangements with V and J called. Such tables lack part of the clones; where checked against another copy, unresolved V genes explain under half of the gap, and the rest is unexplained. The DNA gave D and trimming, while V, J and clone size come from that table. The sample records tens of thousands of clones, approximately 91% of which are singletons. The ten largest clones capture over 3.5% of the sample.

Collaborating institutions collected whole blood in K2EDTA tubes following their own protocols. For TCRbeta analysis, collaborators shipped samples as frozen whole blood, isolated PBMCs, or DNA extracted from either of those sample types. Sample: peripheral blood. This TCR came from a man aged 50-59 years with active COVID-19. The chain employs TRBV6-5 and TRBJ1-2; there is no confident call for the D gene. The CDR3 reads as follows: CASRLTRSQNYGYTF. Read as DNA, the sequence is TGTGCCAGCAGGCTAACCCGGTCTCAAAACTATGGCTACACCTTC.